This T cell receptor (beta chain) stems from a study of T cell changes during pregnancy in multiple sclerosis. Germline lookup yields CDR1 KGHSH and CDR2 LQKENI. V was shortened by 5 bases and J by 0 bases, with 11 bases between the two germline ends. The CDR3 sequence is 15 residues long. The method was immunoSEQ multiplex PCR; TCRdb's version includes in-frame clones alone and lacks a portion of them. The sample yields tens of thousands of clones, 80% to 95% seen once. This material consisted of CD4+ T cells from peripheral blood mononuclear cells, taken in the second trimester of pregnancy. The rearrangement links TRBV18 to TRBJ1-5; TRBD1 is a possible D gene (6 bases). The receptor comes from a female donor in good health, enrolled as a control in a pregnancy study. The CDR3 sequence: CASSTTGNSNQPQHF. The CDR3 coding sequence is TGTGCCAGCTCAACAACAGGGAATAGCAATCAGCCCCAGCATTTT.